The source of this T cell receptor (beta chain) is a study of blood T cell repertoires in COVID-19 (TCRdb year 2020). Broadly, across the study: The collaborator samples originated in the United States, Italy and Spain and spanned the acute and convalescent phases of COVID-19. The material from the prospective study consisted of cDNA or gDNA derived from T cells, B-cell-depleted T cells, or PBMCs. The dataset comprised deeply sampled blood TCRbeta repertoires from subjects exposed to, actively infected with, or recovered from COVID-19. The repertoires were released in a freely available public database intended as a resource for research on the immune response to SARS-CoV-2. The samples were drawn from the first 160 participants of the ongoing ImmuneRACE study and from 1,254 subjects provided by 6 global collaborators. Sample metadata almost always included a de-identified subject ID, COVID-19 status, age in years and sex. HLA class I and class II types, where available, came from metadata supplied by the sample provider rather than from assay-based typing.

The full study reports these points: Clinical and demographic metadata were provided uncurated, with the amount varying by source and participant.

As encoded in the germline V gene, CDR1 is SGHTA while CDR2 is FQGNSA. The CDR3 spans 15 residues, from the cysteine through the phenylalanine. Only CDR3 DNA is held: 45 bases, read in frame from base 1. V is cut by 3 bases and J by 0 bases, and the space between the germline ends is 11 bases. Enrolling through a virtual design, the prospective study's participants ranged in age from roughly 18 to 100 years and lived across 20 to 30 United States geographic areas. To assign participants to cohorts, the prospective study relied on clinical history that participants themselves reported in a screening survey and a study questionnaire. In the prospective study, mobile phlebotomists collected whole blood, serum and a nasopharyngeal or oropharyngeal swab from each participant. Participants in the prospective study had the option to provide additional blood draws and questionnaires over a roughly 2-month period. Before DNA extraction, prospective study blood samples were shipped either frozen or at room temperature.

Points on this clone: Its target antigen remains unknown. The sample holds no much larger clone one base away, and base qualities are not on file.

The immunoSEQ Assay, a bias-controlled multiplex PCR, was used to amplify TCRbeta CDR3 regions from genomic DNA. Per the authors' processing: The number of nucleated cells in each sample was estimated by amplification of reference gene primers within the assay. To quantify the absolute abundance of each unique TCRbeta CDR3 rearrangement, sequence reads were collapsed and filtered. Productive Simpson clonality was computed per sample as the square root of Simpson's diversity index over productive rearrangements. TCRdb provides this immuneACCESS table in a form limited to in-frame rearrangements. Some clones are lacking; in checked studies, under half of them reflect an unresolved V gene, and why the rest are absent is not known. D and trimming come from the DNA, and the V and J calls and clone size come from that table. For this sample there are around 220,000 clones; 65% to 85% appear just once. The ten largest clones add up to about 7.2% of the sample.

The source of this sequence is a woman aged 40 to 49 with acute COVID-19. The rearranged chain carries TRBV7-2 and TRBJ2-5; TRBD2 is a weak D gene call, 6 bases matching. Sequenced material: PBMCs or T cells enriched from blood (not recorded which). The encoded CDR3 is CASSLGGAYQETQYF. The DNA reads TGTGCCAGCAGCTTGGGGGGAGCGTACCAAGAGACCCAGTACTTC.